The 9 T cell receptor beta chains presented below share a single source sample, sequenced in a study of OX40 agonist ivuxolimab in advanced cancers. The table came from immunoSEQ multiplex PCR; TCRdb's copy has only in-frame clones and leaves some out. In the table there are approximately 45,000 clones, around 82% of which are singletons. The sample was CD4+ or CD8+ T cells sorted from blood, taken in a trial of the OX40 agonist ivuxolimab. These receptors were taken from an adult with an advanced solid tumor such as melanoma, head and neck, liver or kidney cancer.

CDR3: CASSGLTGTGYNEQFF. The CDR3 region has the DNA TGTGCCAGCAGCGGACTCACAGGGACCGGATACAATGAGCAGTTCTTC. The chain recombines TRBV9 with TRBJ2-1, with D possibly TRBD1 on 6 matching bases. Germline V lookup: CDR1 SGDLS, CDR2 YYNGEE. Trimming left V 3 bases short and J 4 bases short, with 17 bases between. The CDR3 extends over 16 amino acids.

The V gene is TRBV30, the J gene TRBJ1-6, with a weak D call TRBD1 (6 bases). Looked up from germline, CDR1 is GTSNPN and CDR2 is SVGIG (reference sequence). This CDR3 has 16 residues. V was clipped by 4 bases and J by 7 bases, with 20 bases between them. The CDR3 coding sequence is TGTGCCTGGAACCTGGGGGGGCTGGCGGGCAATTCACCCCTCCACTTT. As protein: CAWNLGGLAGNSPLHF.

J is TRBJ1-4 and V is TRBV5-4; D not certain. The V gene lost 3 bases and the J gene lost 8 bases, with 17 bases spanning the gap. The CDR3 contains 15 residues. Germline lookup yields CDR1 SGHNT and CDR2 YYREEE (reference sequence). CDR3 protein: CASSSFKGGGEKLFF. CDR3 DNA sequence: TGTGCCAGCAGCTCCTTTAAGGGAGGAGGAGAAAAACTGTTTTTT.

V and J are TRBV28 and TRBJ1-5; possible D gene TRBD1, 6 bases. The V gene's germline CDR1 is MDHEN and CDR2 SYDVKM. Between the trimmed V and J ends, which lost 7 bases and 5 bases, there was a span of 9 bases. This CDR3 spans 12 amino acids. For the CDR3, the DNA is TGTGCCAGCACAGGGGTAGATCAGCCCCAGCATTTT. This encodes CASTGVDQPQHF.

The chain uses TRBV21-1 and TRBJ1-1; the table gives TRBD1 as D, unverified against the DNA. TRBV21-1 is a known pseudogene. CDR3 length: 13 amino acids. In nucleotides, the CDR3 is TGTGCCAGCATCCCGGGACAGGGGCTTTTGGCTATCTTT. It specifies CASIPGQGLLAIF.

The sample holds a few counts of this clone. The chain's CDR3 is CASSQDGLLGYEQYF. In DNA, the CDR3 is TGTGCCAGCAGCCAAGATGGCCTTCTAGGCTACGAGCAGTACTTC. V and J are TRBV14 and TRBJ2-7; the D is unclear. CDR1 is SGHDN, CDR2 FVKESK, per germline. Trimming stripped 0 bases from V and 3 bases from J, with 12 bases between. The length of the CDR3 is 15 residues.

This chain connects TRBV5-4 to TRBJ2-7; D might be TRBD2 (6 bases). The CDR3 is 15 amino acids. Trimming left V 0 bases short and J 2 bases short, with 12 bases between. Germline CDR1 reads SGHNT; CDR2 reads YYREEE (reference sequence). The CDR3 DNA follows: TGTGCCAGCAGCTTGGTGGGGGGAGGTACCTACGAGCAGTACTTC. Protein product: CASSLVGGGTYEQYF.

The CDR3 loop reads CASSSRDGIRQETQYF. The CDR3 DNA reads TGTGCCAGCAGTTCCCGGGACGGGATTCGTCAAGAGACCCAGTACTTC. The chain recombines TRBV27 with TRBJ2-5; D is perhaps TRBD1 or TRBD2 (5 bases each). CDR1 is MNHEY and CDR2 is SMNVEV in the germline V gene (reference sequence). V was shortened by 4 bases and J by 2 bases, with 17 bases between the two germline ends. This CDR3 has 16 amino acids.

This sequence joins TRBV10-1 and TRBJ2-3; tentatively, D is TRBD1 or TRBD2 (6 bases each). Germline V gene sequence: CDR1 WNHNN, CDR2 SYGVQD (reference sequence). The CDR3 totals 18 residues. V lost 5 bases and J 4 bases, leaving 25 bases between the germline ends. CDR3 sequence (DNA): TGCGCCAGCAGTCACTACTCTTCGAGGGGGGATGATCCAGATACGCAGTATTTT. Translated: CASSHYSSRGDDPDTQYF.